This is a list of T cell receptor beta chains from one sample in a study of blood T cells in healthy people across ages. Each CDR3 protein is one row after TCRdb ran MiXCR on the 5' RACE reads. This table has about 970,000 distinct CDR3 sequences, roughly 50% appearing once. The specimen was blood. These receptor sequences come from a woman aged 55-70 years in good health. Each CDR3 is given with its conserved first and last residue. D genes are given only for firm matches. Rows give clone size only sometimes, using once, few, many, or a class for an expanded clone.

v_call	d_call	clone_size	j_call	cdr3_aa	cdr3_nt
TRBV7-9	-	-	TRBJ1-6	CASSFDGGNSPLHF	TGTGCCAGCAGCTTCGACGGTGGTAATTCACCCCTCCACTTT
TRBV13	TRBD2	-	TRBJ2-1	CASSPAAGLGYNEQFF	TGTGCCAGCAGCCCAGCGGCGGGACTAGGGTACAATGAGCAGTTCTTC
TRBV6-5	TRBD2	few	TRBJ2-7	CASRRPAGGMSEQYF	TGTGCCAGCAGGCGACCGGCGGGGGGAATGTCCGAGCAGTACTTC
TRBV7-9	-	-	TRBJ1-6	CASSLVGDSPLHF	TGTGCCAGCAGCTTAGTGGGGGATTCACCCCTCCACTTT
TRBV4-2	TRBD1	-	TRBJ2-2	CASSRRGQGSVGELFF	TGTGCCAGCAGCAGAAGGGGACAGGGGAGTGTAGGGGAGCTGTTTTTT
TRBV7-2	-	-	TRBJ1-2	CASSLVQGMNGYTF	TGTGCCAGCAGCTTAGTTCAGGGTATGAATGGCTACACCTTC
TRBV6-2/TRBV6-3	-	once	TRBJ2-5	CASSSAWPQETQYF	TGTGCCAGCAGTTCTGCTTGGCCTCAAGAGACCCAGTACTTC
TRBV12-3/TRBV12-4	-	-	TRBJ2-7	CASGPTGTFYEQYF	TGTGCCAGCGGCCCCACAGGGACCTTCTACGAGCAGTACTTC
TRBV29-1	TRBD2	-	TRBJ2-2	CSVQTSETGELFF	TGCAGCGTTCAGACTAGCGAAACCGGGGAGCTGTTTTTT
TRBV2	TRBD1	-	TRBJ2-4	CASSGSGGNIQYF	TGTGCCAGCAGTGGTTCAGGGGGAAACATTCAGTACTTC
TRBV29-1	-	-	TRBJ2-1	CSVVPTRNEQFF	TGCAGCGTTGTCCCCACGCGAAATGAGCAGTTCTTC
TRBV7-2	-	-	TRBJ2-1	CASSSHRGHRYNEQFF	TGTGCCAGCAGCTCCCACCGGGGCCACCGTTACAATGAGCAGTTCTTC
TRBV18	-	-	TRBJ1-4	CASSQQNRNEKLFF	TGTGCCAGCTCACAACAGAATAGAAATGAAAAACTGTTTTTT
TRBV5-4	-	-	TRBJ2-3	CGSSLEGGDTYTDTQYF	TGTGGCAGCAGCTTGGAGGGGGGGGACACCTACACAGATACGCAGTATTTT
TRBV7-9	-	-	TRBJ1-2	CASRRTATYQANYGYTF	TGTGCCAGCAGAAGGACAGCAACATATCAAGCTAACTATGGCTACACCTTC
TRBV3-1	-	-	TRBJ2-3	CASSHREEDTQYF	TGTGCCAGCAGCCACAGGGAGGAAGATACGCAGTATTTT
TRBV28	TRBD1	-	TRBJ2-7	CAIQGGPYEQYF	TGTGCCATACAGGGGGGCCCCTACGAGCAGTACTTC
TRBV20-1	-	-	TRBJ2-7	CSASGSEFYEQYF	TGCAGTGCTAGTGGTTCTGAATTCTACGAGCAGTACTTC
TRBV29-1	-	many	TRBJ2-7	CSVAATGSYEQYF	TGCAGCGTTGCCGCGACTGGATCCTACGAGCAGTACTTC
TRBV7-9	-	few	TRBJ1-6	CASSETSGTLHF	TGTGCCAGCAGCGAGACCTCGGGCACCCTCCACTTT
TRBV10-3	TRBD2	-	TRBJ2-1	CAMGTSGLGSYNEQFF	TGTGCCATGGGGACTAGCGGATTAGGCTCCTACAATGAGCAGTTCTTC
TRBV20-1	TRBD2	few	TRBJ2-3	CSAMPQLAGEDTQYF	TGCAGTGCTATGCCCCAACTAGCGGGAGAGGATACGCAGTATTTT
TRBV29-1	TRBD1	few	TRBJ2-2	CSVVTGGTNTGELFF	TGCAGCGTCGTGACAGGGGGAACGAACACCGGGGAGCTGTTTTTT
TRBV20-1	-	-	TRBJ1-2	CSARLGSTNYGYTF	TGCAGTGCTAGACTAGGGTCGACTAACTATGGCTACACCTTC
TRBV7-9	-	-	TRBJ2-7	CASRNHTGFSYEQYF	TGTGCCAGCAGAAATCATACAGGTTTCTCCTACGAGCAGTACTTC
TRBV27	-	-	TRBJ1-5	CASSWGFNQPQHF	TGTGCCAGCAGTTGGGGATTCAATCAGCCCCAGCATTTT
TRBV7-3	TRBD1	-	TRBJ2-6	CASSRQQGALAGANVLTF	TGTGCCAGCAGCCGACAACAGGGGGCGCTCGCTGGGGCCAACGTCCTGACTTTC
TRBV4-2	-	-	TRBJ1-4	CASSQERAAGGLKEKLFF	TGTGCCAGCAGCCAAGAAAGAGCCGCGGGCGGCCTTAAGGAAAAACTGTTTTTT